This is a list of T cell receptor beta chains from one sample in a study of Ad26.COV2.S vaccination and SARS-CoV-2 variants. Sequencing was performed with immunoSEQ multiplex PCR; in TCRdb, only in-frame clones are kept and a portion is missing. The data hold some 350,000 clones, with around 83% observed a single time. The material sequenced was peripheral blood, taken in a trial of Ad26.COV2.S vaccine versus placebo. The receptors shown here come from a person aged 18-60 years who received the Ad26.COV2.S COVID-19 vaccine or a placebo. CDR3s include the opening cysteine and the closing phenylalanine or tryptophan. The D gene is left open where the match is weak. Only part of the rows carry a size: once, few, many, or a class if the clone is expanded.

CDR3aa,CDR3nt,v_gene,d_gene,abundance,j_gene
CASSRAGAIGELFF,TGCGCCAGCAGCCGCGCGGGGGCTATCGGGGAGCTGTTTTTT,TRBV4-3,.,.,TRBJ2-2
CASSYRLLLDEQYF,TGTGCCAGCAGCTACAGGCTCCTTTTGGACGAGCAGTACTTC,TRBV21-1,.,few,TRBJ2-7
CASSPDPLAEAFF,TGCGCCAGCAGCCCGGACCCATTGGCTGAAGCTTTCTTT,TRBV5-1,.,.,TRBJ1-1
CASQDISYEQYF,TGTGCCAGCCAGGACATTTCCTACGAGCAGTACTTC,TRBV28,.,.,TRBJ2-7
CASSSRQGASYEQYF,TGTGCCAGTAGTTCACGCCAGGGAGCTAGCTACGAGCAGTACTTC,TRBV19,.,.,TRBJ2-7
CASSFGTGELFF,TGTGCCAGCAGTTTTGGTACCGGGGAGCTGTTTTTT,TRBV27,.,.,TRBJ2-2
CASSLPNEQFF,TGTGCCAGCAGCTTACCCAATGAGCAGTTCTTC,TRBV5-6,.,.,TRBJ2-1
CASSQERWASGGGETQYF,TGTGCCAGCAGCCAAGAGCGTTGGGCTAGCGGGGGCGGGGAGACCCAGTACTTC,TRBV3-1/TRBV3-2,TRBD2,.,TRBJ2-5
CASSQLLRGAGELFF,TGTGCCAGCAGCCAACTGTTGAGAGGGGCCGGGGAGCTGTTTTTT,TRBV3-1/TRBV3-2,.,.,TRBJ2-2
CASSRTESATNEKLFF,TGCGCCAGCAGCCGCACCGAATCTGCAACTAATGAAAAACTGTTTTTT,TRBV4-1,.,.,TRBJ1-4